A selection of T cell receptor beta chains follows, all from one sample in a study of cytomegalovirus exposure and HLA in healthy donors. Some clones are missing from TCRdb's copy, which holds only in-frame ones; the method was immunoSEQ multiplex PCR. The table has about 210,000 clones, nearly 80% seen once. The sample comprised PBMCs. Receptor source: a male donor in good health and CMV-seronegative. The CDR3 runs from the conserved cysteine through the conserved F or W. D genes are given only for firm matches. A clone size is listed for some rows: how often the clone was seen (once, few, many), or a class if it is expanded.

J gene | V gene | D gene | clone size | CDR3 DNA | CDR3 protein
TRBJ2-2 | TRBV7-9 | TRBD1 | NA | TGTGCCAGCAGCCCCCCACAGGGGCGCAGCACCGGGGAGCTGTTTTTT | CASSPPQGRSTGELFF
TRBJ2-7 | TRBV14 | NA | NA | TGTGCCAGCAGCCAAGATTTAACAGGGCAATACGAGCAGTACTTC | CASSQDLTGQYEQYF
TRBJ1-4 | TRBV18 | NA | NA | TGTGCCAGCTCACCATTAGCGCGTGGGGAAAAACTGTTTTTT | CASSPLARGEKLFF
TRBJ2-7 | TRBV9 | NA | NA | TGTGCCAGCAGCGTAGGTTCCGCAGGGAACTACGAGCAGTACTTC | CASSVGSAGNYEQYF
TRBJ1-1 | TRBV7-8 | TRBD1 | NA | TGTGCCAGCCGGCCCACGCAGGGGGCGGGCACTGAAGCTTTCTTT | CASRPTQGAGTEAFF
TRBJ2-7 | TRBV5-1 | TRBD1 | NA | TGCGCCAGCAGCGCCGACAGGGGAACCTACGAGCAGTACTTC | CASSADRGTYEQYF
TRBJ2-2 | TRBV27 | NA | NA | TGTGCCAGCAGTTCCCCCCTGGAGGCCAACACCGGGGAGCTGTTTTTT | CASSSPLEANTGELFF
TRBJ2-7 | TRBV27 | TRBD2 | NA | TGTGCCAGCAGTTTAGCGGGAGTGGTGAACGAGCAGTACTTC | CASSLAGVVNEQYF
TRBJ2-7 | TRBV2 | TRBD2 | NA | TGTGCCAGCAGTGACCCTAGCGGGAAACTATACGAGCAGTACTTC | CASSDPSGKLYEQYF
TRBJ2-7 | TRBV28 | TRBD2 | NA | TGTGCCAGCAGTTCCCGGACTAGCGGATACTACGAGCAGTACTTC | CASSSRTSGYYEQYF
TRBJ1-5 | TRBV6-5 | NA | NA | TGTGCCAGCAGAACCGGGACTTCGAATCAGCCCCAGCATTTT | CASRTGTSNQPQHF
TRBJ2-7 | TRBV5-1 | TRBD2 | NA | TGCGCCAGCAACCCTTTAGCGGGAGGTCCCTACGAGCAGTACTTC | CASNPLAGGPYEQYF
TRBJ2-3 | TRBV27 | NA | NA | TGTGCCAGCAGTTTCCCCAGAAGCACAGATACGCAGTATTTT | CASSFPRSTDTQYF
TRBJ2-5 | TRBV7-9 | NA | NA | TGTGCCAGCAGCTTCCGCGGAAAAGAGACCCAGTACTTC | CASSFRGKETQYF
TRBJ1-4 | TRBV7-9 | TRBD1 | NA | TGTGCCAGCAGATCCGACAGGGCCTATTCAACTAATGAAAAACTGTTTTTT | CASRSDRAYSTNEKLFF
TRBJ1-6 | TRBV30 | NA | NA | TGTGCCTGGAGCGAAGACAATAATTCACCCCTCCACTTT | CAWSEDNNSPLHF
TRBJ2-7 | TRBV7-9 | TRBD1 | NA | TGTGCCAGCAGAAACGACGGGACAGGGAGCTACGAGCAGTACTTC | CASRNDGTGSYEQYF
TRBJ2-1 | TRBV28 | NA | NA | TGTGCCAGCCTCCGGGGTCTCAATGAGCAGTTCTTC | CASLRGLNEQFF
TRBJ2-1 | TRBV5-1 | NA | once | TGCGCCAGCAGCCCGACCCGGGGAGGGGGAGGGCAGGTCAATGAGCAGTTCTTC | CASSPTRGGGGQVNEQFF
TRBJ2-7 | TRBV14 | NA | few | TGTGCCAGCAGCCTAAGGCGGAGCGGAGAAAGGGCCGAGCAGTACTTC | CASSLRRSGERAEQYF
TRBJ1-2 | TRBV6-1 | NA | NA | TGTGCCAGCAGTATCCTCGGTTATGGCTACACCTTC | CASSILGYGYTF
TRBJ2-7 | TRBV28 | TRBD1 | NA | TGTGCCGCAGGACAGGCACTTAGCTCCTACGAGCAGTACTTC | CAAGQALSSYEQYF
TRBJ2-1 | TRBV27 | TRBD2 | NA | TGTGCCAGCAGTTTGTGGACTAGCAATGAGCAGTTCTTC | CASSLWTSNEQFF
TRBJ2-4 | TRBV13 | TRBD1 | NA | TGTGCCAGCAGCCCGTGGACAGGGCCTCAGTACTTC | CASSPWTGPQYF
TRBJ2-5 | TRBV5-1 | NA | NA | TGCGCCAGCAGCTTGGGGCCGGGGGGCGAAGAGACCCAGTACTTC | CASSLGPGGEETQYF
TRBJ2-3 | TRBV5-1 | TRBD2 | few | TGCGCCAGCGGCGGGGGGAGCACAGATACGCAGTATTTT | CASGGGSTDTQYF
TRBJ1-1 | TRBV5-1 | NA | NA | TGCGCCAGCAGCTTGGCCCGGGGACGGGGGACTGAAGCTTTCTTT | CASSLARGRGTEAFF
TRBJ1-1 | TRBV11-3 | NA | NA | TGTGCCAGCAGCTTAGACACGAGCACTGAAGCTTTCTTT | CASSLDTSTEAFF
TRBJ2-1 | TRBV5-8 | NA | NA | TGTGCCAGCAGCTGGGGGACAGGGCGGGGGGTCAACAATGAGCAGTTCTTC | CASSWGTGRGVNNEQFF
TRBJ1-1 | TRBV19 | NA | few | TGTGCCAGTAGTACCGACAGAAAGAACACTGAAGCTTTCTTT | CASSTDRKNTEAFF
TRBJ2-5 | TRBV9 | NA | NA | TGTGCCAGCAGCAGCACCTCAACAGTAGTCCAAGAGACCCAGTACTTC | CASSSTSTVVQETQYF
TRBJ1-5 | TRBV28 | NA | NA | TGTGCCAGCATTACATACGGGTCAGCCCATAGCAATCAGCCCCAGCATTTT | CASITYGSAHSNQPQHF